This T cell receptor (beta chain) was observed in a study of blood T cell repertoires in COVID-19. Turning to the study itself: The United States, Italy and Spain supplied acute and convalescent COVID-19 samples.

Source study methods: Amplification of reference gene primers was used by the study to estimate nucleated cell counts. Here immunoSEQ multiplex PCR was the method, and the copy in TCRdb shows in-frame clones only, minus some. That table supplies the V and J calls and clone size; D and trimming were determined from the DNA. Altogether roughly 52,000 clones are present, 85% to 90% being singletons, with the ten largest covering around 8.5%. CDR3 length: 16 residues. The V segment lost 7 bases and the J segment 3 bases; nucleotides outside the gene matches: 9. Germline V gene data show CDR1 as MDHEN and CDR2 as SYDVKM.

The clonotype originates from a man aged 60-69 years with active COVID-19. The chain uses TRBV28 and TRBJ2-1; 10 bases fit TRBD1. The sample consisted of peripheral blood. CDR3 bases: TGTGCCAGCACCCTACCCGGGACAGGGGTCTACAATGAGCAGTTCTTC. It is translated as CASTLPGTGVYNEQFF.